This T cell receptor (beta chain) was sequenced in a study of identical twins (dated by TCRdb to the mid-2010s). About the full investigation: To test whether fetal clonotypes persist, the study used deep sequencing on TCR alpha and beta repertoires from monozygotic twins, unrelated adults of various ages, and cord blood. Replicate twin experiments were performed at different times using different library preparation protocols to rule out contamination.

Only healthy Caucasian donors were included. Three pairs of female monozygotic twins, all aged about 18 to 30 years, made up the twin cohort. CD4+ and CD8+ T cell populations were isolated with positive isolation kits from Invitrogen. CDR1 is given as SQVTM and CDR2 as ANQGSEA, both from the germline V gene. The CDR3 covers 12 residues, taking in both the cysteine and the phenylalanine. The DNA shown is the 36-base CDR3, in frame from base 1. Trimming removed 7 bases from V and 6 bases from J, leaving 16 bases between the germline ends. This clonotype was detected a few times. It has no known antigen specificity. No base qualities exist here, and no much larger clone lies one base off it. The library was made by 5' RACE. Data came from an Illumina HiSeq 2000. Template switching introduced a universal primer binding site; the final cDNA contained a unique molecular identifier, enabling accurate counting of TCR cDNA molecules. Specific primers in the conserved constant-segment region were used to synthesize first-strand cDNA for TCR alpha and beta chains. To control for contamination, every cDNA library carried two barcodes: a SMART-Mk sample barcode plus Illumina barcodes. TruSeq adapter sequences along with Illumina sample barcodes were introduced in two successive PCR steps. The TCR alpha and beta cDNA libraries were sequenced on the Illumina HiSeq platform using custom primers. The published analysis was carried out like this. MiGEC processed the raw reads to extract unique molecular identifiers, while MiXCR was used to determine the CDR3 positions. Recombination models were inferred per individual with the repgenHMM and IGoR tools using an EM algorithm. Shared clonotype analysis was performed with the tcR package in R, normalizing sharing by the product of cloneset sizes. Out-of-frame nonproductive sequences were analyzed to study raw recombination free of thymic and clonal selection effects. TCRdb applied fastp at Q25 and MiXCR to the public reads, then kept only in-frame beta chains. Rows are unified per CDR3 protein, each entry keeping the most common DNA and genes. TCRdb assigned the V and J calls; the authors' analysis was not used. The sample data list 300,000 to 400,000 distinct CDR3 sequences, and more than 9% of these were observed just once. Just over 7% of the sample comes from the top ten.

Summary of the overall study and its limitations: Invariant T cells such as MAIT and iNKT could partly confound zero-insertion analyses, though diverse VJ usage argued against this for most clonotypes. Because the same donors could not be followed over many years, the conclusions depended on cross-sectional statistical analysis. Recombination models systematically underestimated out-of-frame TCR alpha sharing in monozygotic twins but agreed with sharing between unrelated individuals. Compared with coincidental sharing between unrelated individuals, out-of-frame TCR alpha sequences shared between twins had an excess of sequences with low generation probability. Abundant cord blood beta clonotypes had fewer insertions, young adult naive repertoires showed a similar but weaker trend, and memory repertoires showed no such trend. Excess twin sharing in beta out-of-frame sequences was weaker because fewer shared sequences lowered the signal-to-noise ratio.

The same data also went into a second study, on yellow fever vaccine responses in identical twins. As that second study puts it: The authors reported that the T cell response to vaccination in identical twins appeared partly convergent and partly personalized. The study precisely tracked vaccine-responding T cell clones in identical twins.

The sequence derives from a young woman in good health. Rearrangement joined TRBV29-1 to TRBJ2-7; TRBD1 is possibly the D segment (6 matching bases). Sequencing was done on a sample of CD8+ T cells sorted from blood. In nucleotide form, the sequence is TGCAGCGCCCTCCCCATAGGGGGCGAGCAGTACTTC. This is translated as CSALPIGGEQYF.